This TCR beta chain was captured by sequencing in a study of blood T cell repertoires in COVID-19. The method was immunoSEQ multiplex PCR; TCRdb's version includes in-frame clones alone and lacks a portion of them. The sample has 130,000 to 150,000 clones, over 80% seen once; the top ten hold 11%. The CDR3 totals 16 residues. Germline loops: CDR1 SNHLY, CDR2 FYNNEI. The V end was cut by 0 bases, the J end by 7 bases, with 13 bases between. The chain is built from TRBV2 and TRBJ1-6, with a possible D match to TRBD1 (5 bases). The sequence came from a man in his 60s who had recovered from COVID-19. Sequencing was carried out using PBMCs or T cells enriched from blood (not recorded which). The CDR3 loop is CASSEARGGANSPLHF. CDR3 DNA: TGTGCCAGCAGTGAAGCGCGAGGTGGGGCGAATTCACCCCTCCACTTT.